This note documents a single T cell receptor beta chain sequence. Per the original data handling: For nucleated cells, counts were estimated from reference gene primer amplification. Sequenced by immunoSEQ multiplex PCR; TCRdb stores in-frame clones only, minus some. For V, J and clone size, that table is used; D and trimming come from the DNA. The sample records around 190,000 clones, approximately 85% being singletons. These data belong to a study of blood T cell repertoires in COVID-19. The study recruited people aged 18 to 89 years across about two dozen US areas. Each participant's cohort was designated according to participant-reported clinical history. The CDR3 has 13 residues. Trimming removed 6 bases from V and 10 bases from J; junction bases left unmatched: 8. Germline V gene lookup returns CDR1 MDHEN and CDR2 SYDVKM.

The J gene is TRBJ1-1, the V gene TRBV28, with TRBD1 matching over 10 bases. Sequencing was performed on PBMCs or T cells enriched from blood (not recorded which). This clonotype was obtained from a woman aged 18-30 years who had recovered from COVID-19. The chain's CDR3 is CASRGTGDFIAFF. In nucleotides, the CDR3 is TGTGCCAGCAGAGGGACAGGGGACTTTATAGCTTTCTTT.